The rows below give T cell receptor beta chains drawn from one sample of a study of blood T cell repertoires in COVID-19. Assay used: immunoSEQ multiplex PCR; TCRdb lists only in-frame clones, some missing. The sample lists under 300,000 clones, around 84% occurring once. Sequenced material: peripheral blood. Every receptor here comes from a woman between 40 and 50 years old who had recovered from COVID-19. Each CDR3 is given with its conserved first and last residue. The D gene is left open where the match is weak. Size tells how often a clone was seen (once, few, many) or the class of an expanded clone, and some rows leave it out.

D,V,size,J,DNA,CDR3
TRBD1,TRBV19,NA,TRBJ2-5,TGTGCCAGTAGCAAGGGACAGGGGAGAGAGACCCAGTACTTC,CASSKGQGRETQYF
NA,TRBV11-2,once,TRBJ2-1,TGTGCCAGCAGCTCAGATAGGGGATATGAGCAGTTCTTC,CASSSDRGYEQFF
TRBD2,TRBV15,NA,TRBJ2-1,TGTGCCACCAGCAAACTAGTGCGGGCTAGCGGGGTCTACAATGAGCAGTTCTTC,CATSKLVRASGVYNEQFF
NA,TRBV6-5,NA,TRBJ1-5,TGTGCCAGCAGCCCCGCGGGGTTCGGAAATCAGCCCCAGCATTTT,CASSPAGFGNQPQHF
NA,TRBV28,NA,TRBJ2-3,TGTGCCAGCAGTCATGGCGGGTGGAACACAGATACGCAGTATTTT,CASSHGGWNTDTQYF
TRBD2,TRBV7-9,NA,TRBJ2-5,TGTGCCAGCAGCCCTAGGACTAGCGCAGAGACCCAGTACTTC,CASSPRTSAETQYF
TRBD1,TRBV29-1,NA,TRBJ1-2,TGCAGCGTGTCGGACAGGAGTACTACCCGTGGAGACTATGGCTACACCTTC,CSVSDRSTTRGDYGYTF
TRBD2,TRBV3-1/TRBV3-2,NA,TRBJ2-3,TGTGCCAGCAGCCAAGTTAGCGGGTCCACAGATACGCAGTATTTT,CASSQVSGSTDTQYF
NA,TRBV7-9,NA,TRBJ1-6,TGTGCCAGCAGCCTAGGGAGGGGCAGCTCCTATAATTCACCCCTCCACTTT,CASSLGRGSSYNSPLHF
NA,TRBV29-1,NA,TRBJ2-2,TGCAGCGTTCGCGTCACCGGGGTGGAGCTGTTTTTT,CSVRVTGVELFF
TRBD1,TRBV28,NA,TRBJ2-7,TGTGCCAGCACCCTTTCAGACAGGGCAGGCGAGCAGTACTTC,CASTLSDRAGEQYF
NA,TRBV27,NA,TRBJ2-3,TGTGCCAGCAGTTTACAGGGTGGTGATACGCAGTATTTT,CASSLQGGDTQYF
NA,TRBV5-5,NA,TRBJ2-7,TGTGCCAGCAGCTTGTCCGTATACGAGCAGTACTTC,CASSLSVYEQYF
TRBD2,TRBV11-2,NA,TRBJ2-7,TGTGCCAGCAGCTTAGTGCTAGCGGGGAACGAGCAGTACTTC,CASSLVLAGNEQYF
NA,TRBV6-6,NA,TRBJ1-5,TGTGCCACTCAACCTGAGAGATACGGCAATCAGCCCCAGCATTTT,CATQPERYGNQPQHF
TRBD1,TRBV13,NA,TRBJ2-5,TGTGCCAGCAGCCCTCGGGACAGGGGGCACCAAGAGACCCAGTACTTC,CASSPRDRGHQETQYF
NA,TRBV2,NA,TRBJ1-2,TGTGCCAGCAGTAGTGAAGGGAGGTATGGCTACACCTTC,CASSSEGRYGYTF
NA,TRBV19,once,TRBJ2-2,TGTGCCAGTAGTATTTTATCCCCCGGGGACACCGGGGAGCTGTTTTTT,CASSILSPGDTGELFF
TRBD1,TRBV4-2,few,TRBJ2-7,TGTGCCAGCAGCAAGGACAGGGGGTTCGAGCAGTACTTC,CASSKDRGFEQYF
TRBD1,TRBV27,NA,TRBJ2-7,TGTGCCAGCAGTTCGGGGAGAGGGACAGCGGTCTACGAGCAGTACTTC,CASSSGRGTAVYEQYF
TRBD1,TRBV18,once,TRBJ1-1,TGTGCCAGCTCACCACCGGGTGACAGGGTGGCTGAAGCTTTCTTT,CASSPPGDRVAEAFF
TRBD2,TRBV18,NA,TRBJ2-7,TGTGCCAGCTCACCCGGGACTAGTAGGTACGAGCAGTACTTC,CASSPGTSRYEQYF
TRBD1,TRBV10-1,NA,TRBJ2-4,TGCGCCAGCAGCCCCACCACAGGGGCCGCCCAAAACATTCAGTACTTC,CASSPTTGAAQNIQYF
TRBD1,TRBV15,few,TRBJ2-2,TGTGCCACCAGCGCGACAGGGGGCGCAGGTTTTTCGGAGCTGTTTTTT,CATSATGGAGFSELFF
NA,TRBV19,NA,TRBJ2-7,TGTGCCAGTAGTATAACAGGGAACGAGCAGTACTTC,CASSITGNEQYF
NA,TRBV28,NA,TRBJ1-2,TGTGCCAGCACCCCCAGGGGTCTTGGCTACACCTTC,CASTPRGLGYTF
NA,TRBV5-6,few,TRBJ2-4,TGTGCCAGCAGCTTGGCTGTCGGGTGGGTAGCCAAAAACATTCAGTACTTC,CASSLAVGWVAKNIQYF
NA,TRBV15,NA,TRBJ1-6,TGTGCCACCAGCAGAGCGGTAACGGATTCACCCCTCCACTTT,CATSRAVTDSPLHF
NA,TRBV15,NA,TRBJ2-6,TGTGCCACCAGCAGAGGGCCCTCTGGGGCCAACGTCCTGACTTTC,CATSRGPSGANVLTF
NA,TRBV6-6,once,TRBJ1-5,TGTGCCAGCAGTCTCGCGAGGGACAATCAGCCCCAGCATTTT,CASSLARDNQPQHF
TRBD1,TRBV13,once,TRBJ1-1,TGTGCCAGCAGCTTGGGGGACAGGGGAACTGAAGCTTTCTTT,CASSLGDRGTEAFF
NA,TRBV3-1/TRBV3-2,NA,TRBJ1-1,TGTGCCAGCAGCCAAGGCACGGGCACTGAAGCTTTCTTT,CASSQGTGTEAFF
NA,TRBV2,NA,TRBJ2-2,TGTGCCAGCAGGCCAGGGATCACCGGGGAGCTGTTTTTT,CASRPGITGELFF
NA,TRBV28,many,TRBJ2-7,TGTGCCAGCAGTTTATCGCTCCCGGGCGGGGCAAGGGCCTACTACGAGCAGTACTTC,CASSLSLPGGARAYYEQYF
TRBD1,TRBV30,few,TRBJ1-6,TGTGCCTGGAGTGGAACAGGGGGCTTGAATTCACCCCTCCACTTT,CAWSGTGGLNSPLHF
NA,TRBV6-1,NA,TRBJ1-1,TGTGCCAGCAGTGAAAGTAAGCCTATTCCGTCTGAAGCTTTCTTT,CASSESKPIPSEAFF
TRBD1,TRBV28,few,TRBJ1-6,TGTGCCAGCAGACTACAGGGGGCAGGGTCACCCCTCCACTTT,CASRLQGAGSPLHF
NA,TRBV12-3/TRBV12-4,NA,TRBJ2-1,TGTGCCAGCAGCCCTGACAGGTACAATGAGCAGTTCTTC,CASSPDRYNEQFF
TRBD1,TRBV27,few,TRBJ1-6,TGTGCCAGCCGCGCGGGGACAGATAATTCACCCCTCCACTTT,CASRAGTDNSPLHF